The following is a TCR beta chain sequence with its context. Its target antigen remains unknown. Base qualities were left out, and no much larger clone turns up one base away. From cysteine to phenylalanine, the CDR3 is 17 amino acids long. The sequence is cut down to CDR3 DNA, 51 bases in frame from base 1. Based on the germline V gene, the CDR1 and CDR2 sequences are MDHEN and SYDVKM. V is pared back by 1 base and J by 2 bases, with 15 bases lying between the germline termini. RNA was extracted with the RNeasy kit and roughly 0.5 to 1 ug was reverse transcribed using random hexamers. TCR beta CDR3 regions were amplified with the immunoSEQ multiplex PCR assay covering 54 Vbeta and 13 Jbeta segments. PCR amplification bias was corrected by using a synthetic template baseline for primer optimization and computational correction. Per the original workflow: Reads were annotated to V, D and J genes according to IMGT and were analyzed with immunoSEQ Analyzer, with only productive sequences retained. To calculate clonality, Shannon entropy was normalized by log2 of the number of productive unique sequences and then subtracted from one. Public and private clones were assessed among the 100 most prevalent clones of each patient and control. Clones were defined as Susac-specific when absent from the healthy and MS cohorts, from about 1,100 published viral clones and from other ImmuneACCESS disease sequences. TCRdb trimmed the raw reads at Q25, called clones with MiXCR and kept productive beta chains. Each CDR3 protein appears once, grouped with its most common genes and DNA. The V and J calls and clone size are TCRdb's, not the authors'. The sample data list 230,000 or so distinct CDR3 sequences, and around 95% of these were observed just once. Together, the top ten hold 0.085% to 0.095% of the sample.

These data belong to a study of CD8 T cells in Susac syndrome (dated by TCRdb to between 2018 and 2021). At the level of the whole study: Whether CD8+ T cell activation and differentiation in Susac syndrome was antigen driven was tested using repertoire sequencing.

High-throughput TCR beta sequencing profiled peripheral blood CD8+ and CD4+ T cells from healthy donors, Susac syndrome patients and multiple sclerosis patients. Treatment-naive patients with stable or active relapsing-remitting disease fulfilling revised McDonald criteria were used as multiple sclerosis controls. Bulk CD8+ and CD4+ T cells were purified by magnetic negative isolation, while CD8+ TEMRA cells were enriched using FACS. Blood was drawn into EDTA tubes, processed within 24 hours, and PBMCs were isolated by density gradient centrifugation. PBMCs intended for TCR sequencing were cryopreserved in liquid nitrogen and were subsequently thawed in a 37 degrees C water bath. The sorted or isolated CD4+, CD8+ and CD8+ TEMRA cells reached a purity of at least 90%. The investigation overall reported the following: The number of individuals in the TCR sequencing and HLA analysis was acknowledged as relatively small.

Here the chain combines TRBV28 and TRBJ1-5; the D gene is not confidently resolved. The sequence was obtained from a human donor with multiple sclerosis. Material: CD4+ T cells from PBMCs. The CDR3: CASSLSGLGYGNQPQHF. The DNA sequence follows: TGTGCCAGCAGTTTATCGGGCCTGGGATATGGCAATCAGCCCCAGCATTTT.